The 11 T cell receptor beta chains reported below all come from one sample, sequenced in a study of blood T cells in healthy people across ages. Alongside a J-beta primer mix, a sample-barcoded 5' primer served in a second PCR lasting roughly 6 to 11 cycles. TCRdb ran MiXCR on the 5' RACE reads and lists one entry per CDR3 protein. The table has under 1 million distinct CDR3 sequences, under 45% seen once. The sample consisted of blood. Every receptor here comes from a man aged 55-75 years in good health.

This clonotype was observed a handful of times. The V call is TRBV11-2, the J call TRBJ2-4, with D tentatively TRBD2 (7 bases). The end of the DNA fits TRBJ2-7 better, so the J call may be wrong. In germline, CDR1 is SGHAT, CDR2 FQNNGV. This CDR3 is 15 amino acids long. CDR3 loop: CASSTFGGANYEQYF. As DNA, the CDR3 is TGTGCCAGCAGCACGTTTGGGGGGGCGAACTACGAGCAGTACTTC.

The rearrangement uses TRBV6-2 or TRBV6-3 and TRBJ2-1, with 10 bases matching TRBD2. From germline, CDR1 is MNHEY and CDR2 SVGEGT. The CDR3 has 16 residues. V lost 5 bases to trimming and J lost 0 bases; unmatched junction nucleotides: 4. The CDR3 DNA is TGTGCCAGCAGTGGACTAGCGGCGCTCTCCTACAATGAGCAGTTCTTC. This sequence encodes CASSGLAALSYNEQFF.

The V call is TRBV5-1, the J call TRBJ2-1, with D unresolved. CDR1 SGHRS and CDR2 YFSETQ come from the germline V gene. Trimming took 0 bases from V and 9 from J, leaving 13 bases between them. This CDR3 is built from 14 residues. CDR3 DNA sequence: TGCGCCAGCAGCTTGGCCCCCACTTCTGGTGAGCAGTTCTTC. This encodes CASSLAPTSGEQFF.

The chain employs TRBV6-5 and TRBJ2-5, with 8 nucleotides matching TRBD2. The end of the DNA is better explained by TRBJ2-4, so the J call may be wrong. CDR1 and CDR2 (germline): MNHEY, SVGAGI. This CDR3 comprises 15 residues. Here the CDR3 reads CASSPGTRVKNIQYF. CDR3 DNA: TGTGCCAGCAGCCCTGGGACTAGAGTCAAAAACATTCAGTACTTC.

The chain carries TRBV3-1 and TRBJ1-4, with D tentatively TRBD1 (5 bases). Germline V lookup: CDR1 LGHDT, CDR2 YNNKEL (reference sequence). This CDR3 spans 17 amino acids. Trimming took off 3 bases at V and 3 bases at J, with 17 bases between the two ends. The CDR3, as DNA: TGTGCCAGCAGCCAGTCCCCGGGGGGGAGATCTAATGAAAAACTGTTTTTT. Protein: CASSQSPGGRSNEKLFF.

This clonotype turned up a few times. The chain links TRBV5-1 to TRBJ1-2; possibly TRBD1 for D (6 bases). This CDR3 has 17 amino acids. Germline CDR1 reads SGHRS; CDR2 reads YFSETQ. Trimming left V 1 base short and J 1 base short, with 17 bases between. The CDR3 spells CASSLTPRQGYNYGYTF. The CDR3 nucleotides read TGCGCCAGCAGCTTGACTCCCCGGCAGGGGTATAACTATGGCTACACCTTC. The whole variable domain, remainder taken from reference TRBV5-1 and TRBJ1-2, is KAGVTQTPRYLIKTRGQQVTLSCSPISGHRSVSWYQQTPGQGLQFLFEYFSETQRNKGNFPGRFSGRQFSNSRSEMNVSTLELGDSALYLCASSLTPRQGYNYGYTFGSGTRLTVV.

The chain has TRBV28 and TRBJ2-7; 8 nucleotides align to TRBD1. V was pared by 6 bases and J by 7 bases, with 5 bases of the junction left unmatched. CDR3 length: 12 residues. The germline gives CDR1 MDHEN, CDR2 SYDVKM. In DNA, the CDR3 is TGTGCCAGCAGGACCACAGGGGGAGAGCAGTACTTC. This encodes CASRTTGGEQYF.

J is TRBJ2-2 and V is TRBV6-6; tentatively, D is TRBD1 (6 bases). This CDR3 is built from 13 residues. Germline-derived CDR1 and CDR2 are MNHNY and SVGAGI (reference sequence). Trimming removed 7 bases at V and 2 bases at J, with 8 bases between. The CDR3 spells CASNRVNTGELFF. CDR3 sequence (DNA): TGTGCCAGCAACAGGGTTAACACCGGGGAGCTGTTTTTT.

In its sample, this clonotype was seen once. V and J are TRBV20-1 and TRBJ1-5, with D hard to call. Germline lookup yields CDR1 DFQATT and CDR2 SNEGSKA (reference sequence). Trimming removed 6 bases at V and 0 bases at J, with 15 bases between. The CDR3 runs to 15 residues. Here the CDR3 DNA reads TGCAGTGCCGACCCCCTGATCAATAGCAATCAGCCCCAGCATTTT. This codes for CSADPLINSNQPQHF.

This clonotype was observed a single time. CDR3 DNA: TGTGCCCGGACGGCTGGGCAGTCTTACTATGGCTACACCTTC. It yields the protein CARTAGQSYYGYTF. The genes are TRBV30 and TRBJ1-2; no reliable D call. There are 14 residues in the CDR3. Germline assignment: CDR1 GTSNPN and CDR2 SVGIG (reference sequence). The V end was cut by 8 bases, the J end by 3 bases, with 19 bases between.

For this clonotype: At one end the junction does not follow the germline gene, possibly because of a read error. The rearrangement joins TRBV4-3 to TRBJ2-3; D not resolved. The CDR3 extends over 14 amino acids. Per germline, CDR1 LGHNA and CDR2 YSLEER. The CDR3 nucleotides read TGCACCAGCAGCCAAGATCGGCAAGAAGATACGCAGTATTTT. As protein: CTSSQDRQEDTQYF.